The present TCR beta chain was sequenced within a study of CD8+ T cells in alopecia areata. Study context: Oral tofacitinib (5 to 10 mg twice daily) was administered to treated patients. By percentage of affected scalp area, the severity of treated patients was scored.

The study, taken as a whole, reports: Under tofacitinib, fewer expanded CD8+ clones appeared among the top 100 scalp clones.

This clone was observed a few times. Its cognate antigen is unknown. Sequencing relied on a cDNA template that was reverse transcribed from extracted RNA. Generated by immunoSEQ multiplex PCR, the TCRdb table keeps only in-frame clones and is missing some. The table includes more than 150,000 clones, approximately 51% detected once. J was trimmed by 4 bases and V by 8 bases; bases with no gene match: 9. This CDR3 is built from 15 residues. The sample's treatment: oral pan-JAK inhibitor, 5-10 mg twice daily. The study team obtained lesional scalp punch biopsies and peripheral blood from alopecia areata patients.

Sequenced here: CD8+ T cells sorted from blood, sampled between weeks 51 and 52, from a patient treated with tofacitinib. V gene TRBV23-1 combines with J gene TRBJ1-5, with 9 bases fitting TRBD1. TRBV23-1 is sorted into the ORF group, with uncertain function. The receptor's source is a human donor with alopecia areata. CDR3 loop: CASPMGQGCNQPQHF. The CDR3, as DNA: TGCGCCAGCCCCATGGGACAGGGTTGTAATCAGCCCCAGCATTTT.